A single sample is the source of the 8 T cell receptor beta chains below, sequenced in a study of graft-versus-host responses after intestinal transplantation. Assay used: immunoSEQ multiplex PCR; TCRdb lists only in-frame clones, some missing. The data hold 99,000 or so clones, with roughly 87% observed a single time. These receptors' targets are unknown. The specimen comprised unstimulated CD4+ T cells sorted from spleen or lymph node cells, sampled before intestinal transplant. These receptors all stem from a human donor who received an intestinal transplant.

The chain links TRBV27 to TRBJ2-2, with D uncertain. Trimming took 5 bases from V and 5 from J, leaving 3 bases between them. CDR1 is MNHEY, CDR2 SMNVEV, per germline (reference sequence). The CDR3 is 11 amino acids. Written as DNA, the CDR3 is TGTGCCAGCAGTCGTACCGGGGAGCTGTTTTTT. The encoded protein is CASSRTGELFF.

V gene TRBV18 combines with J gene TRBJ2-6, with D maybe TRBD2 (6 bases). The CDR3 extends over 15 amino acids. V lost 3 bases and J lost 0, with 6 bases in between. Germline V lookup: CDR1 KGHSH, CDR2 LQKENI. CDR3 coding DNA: TGTGCCAGCTCACCGGGGGGCTCTGGGGCCAACGTCCTGACTTTC. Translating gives CASSPGGSGANVLTF. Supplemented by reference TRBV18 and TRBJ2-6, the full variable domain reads NAGVMQNPRHLVRRRGQEARLRCSPMKGHSHVYWYRQLPEEGLKFMVYLQKENIIDESGMPKERFSAEFPKEGPSILRIQQVVRGDSAAYFCASSPGGSGANVLTFGAGSRLTVL.

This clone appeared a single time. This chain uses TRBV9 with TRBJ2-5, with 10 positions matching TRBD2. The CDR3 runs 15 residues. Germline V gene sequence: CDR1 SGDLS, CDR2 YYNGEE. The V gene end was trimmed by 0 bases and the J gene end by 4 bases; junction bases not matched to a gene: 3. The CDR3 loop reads CASSVDVAGGETQYF. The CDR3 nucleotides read TGTGCCAGCAGCGTAGACGTAGCGGGGGGAGAGACCCAGTACTTC. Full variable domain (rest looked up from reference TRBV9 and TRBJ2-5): DSGVTQTPKHLITATGQRVTLRCSPRSGDLSVYWYQQSLDQGLQFLIQYYNGEERAKGNILERFSAQQFPDLHSELNLSSLELGDSALYFCASSVDVAGGETQYFGPGTRLLVL.

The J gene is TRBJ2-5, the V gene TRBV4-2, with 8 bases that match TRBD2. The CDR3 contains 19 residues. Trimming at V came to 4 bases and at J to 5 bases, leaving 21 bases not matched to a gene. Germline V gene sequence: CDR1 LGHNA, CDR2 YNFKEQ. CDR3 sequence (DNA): TGTGCCAGCAGCCCCGCCCTCTTTGGGCGGGGGGTTTTGTCGGAGACCCAGTACTTC. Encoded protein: CASSPALFGRGVLSETQYF.

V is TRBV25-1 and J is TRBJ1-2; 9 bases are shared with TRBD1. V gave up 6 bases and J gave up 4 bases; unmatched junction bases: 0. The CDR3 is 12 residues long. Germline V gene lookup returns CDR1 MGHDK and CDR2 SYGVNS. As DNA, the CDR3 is TGTGCCAGCAGGACAGGGGGCTATGGCTACACCTTC. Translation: CASRTGGYGYTF.

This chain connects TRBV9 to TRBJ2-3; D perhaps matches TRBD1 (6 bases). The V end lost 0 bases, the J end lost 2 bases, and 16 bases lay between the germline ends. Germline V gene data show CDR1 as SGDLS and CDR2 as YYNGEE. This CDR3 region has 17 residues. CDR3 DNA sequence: TGTGCCAGCAGCGTAGTCGGCAGGGACACTATCACAGATACGCAGTATTTT. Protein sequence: CASSVVGRDTITDTQYF.

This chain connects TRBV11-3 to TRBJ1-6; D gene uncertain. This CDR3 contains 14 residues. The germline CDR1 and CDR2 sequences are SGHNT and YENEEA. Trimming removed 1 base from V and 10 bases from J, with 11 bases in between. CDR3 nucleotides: TGTGCCAGCAGCTTAGTCCGGGGAGGCTCACCCCTCCACTTT. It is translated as CASSLVRGGSPLHF.

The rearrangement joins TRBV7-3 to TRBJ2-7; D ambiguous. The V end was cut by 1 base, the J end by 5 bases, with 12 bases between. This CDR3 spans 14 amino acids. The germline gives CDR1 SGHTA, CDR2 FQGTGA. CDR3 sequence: CASSLIGRSNEQYF. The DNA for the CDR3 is TGTGCCAGCAGCTTAATCGGGCGGAGTAACGAGCAGTACTTC. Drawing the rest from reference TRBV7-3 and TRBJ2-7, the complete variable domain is GAGVSQTPSNKVTEKGKYVELRCDPISGHTALYWYRQSLGQGPEFLIYFQGTGAADDSGLPNDRFFAVRPEGSVSTLKIQRTERGDSAVYLCASSLIGRSNEQYFGPGTRLTVT.